This note documents a single T cell receptor (beta chain) sequence. Its antigen is not identified. Trimming cost V 2 bases and J 10 bases; bases outside gene matches: 12. CDR1 is GTSNPN, CDR2 SVGIG, per germline (reference sequence). CDR3 length: 15 amino acids. The sample comes from a study of beta chain features in type 1 diabetes. Study results and caveats: All four CD4+ subsets of Type 1 diabetes patients contained TCRB CDR3s that were moderately but significantly shorter.

All of the isolated RNA was reverse transcribed, so expressed TCRB transcripts were sequenced. Around 4 million reads per sample were averaged for naive, central memory and regulatory samples. Clones were read by immunoSEQ multiplex PCR, and TCRdb kept only the in-frame ones, dropping some. This table has 350,000 or so clones, around 19% appearing once. CD45RO/CCR7/CD25/CD127/CD95/CD27 staining was used to isolate CD4+ naive, central memory, regulatory and stem cell-like memory cells by sorting. Sorted populations were all over 95% pure. The chain employs TRBV30 and TRBJ2-1, with 9 bases lining up with TRBD2. The TCR originated in a woman between 18 and 29 years old in good health. The sequenced material came from naive CD4+ T cells from blood. The CDR3 sequence is CAWSTLAGSPREQFF. CDR3 DNA sequence: TGTGCCTGGAGTACTCTAGCGGGGTCCCCACGGGAGCAGTTCTTC.